This T cell receptor (beta chain) was identified in a study of T-cell memory formation after mild COVID-19. CDR1 is SGDLS, CDR2 YYNGEE, per germline. V trimming: 3 bases; J trimming: 3 bases; junction bases outside the gene matches: 5. The CDR3 loop spans 16 amino acids. cDNA libraries for TCR alpha and TCR beta, carrying sample barcodes and UMIs, came from 5'RACE with constant-segment primers. MiXCR, run by TCRdb on the 5' RACE reads, gives a single entry per CDR3 protein. The profile shows 300,000 to 350,000 distinct CDR3 sequences, roughly an eighth of them singletons. There are a few counts of this clonotype. The antigen remains unidentified. Study-wide findings and caveats: Most CD4+ clones that shrank were in CM and EM, while CD8+ ones turned up in EMRA. Among clones contracting day 15 to 85, CD4/CD8 was balanced, whereas later expanders leaned CD4+.

This chain connects TRBV9 to TRBJ2-3; TRBD2 matches 12 bases. The specimen was PBMCs or a T cell subset sorted from them (not recorded which). This receptor was identified in a man between 18 and 35 years old who had mild COVID-19 (a few samples of this study predate the infection). Cell type and time point are not known. The CDR3 DNA reads as TGTGCCAGCAGCGCCGGGACTAGCGGGCGGACAGATACGCAGTATTTT. This translates into CASSAGTSGRTDTQYF.